The clone carrying this TCR beta chain was seen at least ten times. V shed 6 bases, J shed 1 base, and the junction held 8 bases outside the gene matches. CDR3 length equals 15 residues. Time point defined: blood at routine non-recurrence follow-up after resection. Whole RNA from tumor, nontumor lung or frozen PBMC was sequenced unsorted. The data originate from a study of spatial heterogeneity in lung cancer. At the level of the study: Detected sequences consistently included more beta-chain ones than alpha-chain ones.

In the library, each TCR cDNA molecule bore its own unique molecular identifier. MiXCR was run by TCRdb on the 5' RACE reads, yielding one entry per CDR3 protein. The top ten clones hold roughly a fifth of a sample with 23,000 or so distinct CDR3 sequences, almost 10% of them seen once. The chain combines TRBV12-3 or TRBV12-4 with TRBJ1-1, with 7 bases that match TRBD1. Source: PBMCs, taken at follow-up. The TCR sequence derives from a male donor with early-stage non-small cell lung cancer. CDR3 nucleotides: TGTGCCAGCAGCGGGGGGGGACAGACGAACACTGAAGCTTTCTTT. This gives the protein CASSGGGQTNTEAFF.